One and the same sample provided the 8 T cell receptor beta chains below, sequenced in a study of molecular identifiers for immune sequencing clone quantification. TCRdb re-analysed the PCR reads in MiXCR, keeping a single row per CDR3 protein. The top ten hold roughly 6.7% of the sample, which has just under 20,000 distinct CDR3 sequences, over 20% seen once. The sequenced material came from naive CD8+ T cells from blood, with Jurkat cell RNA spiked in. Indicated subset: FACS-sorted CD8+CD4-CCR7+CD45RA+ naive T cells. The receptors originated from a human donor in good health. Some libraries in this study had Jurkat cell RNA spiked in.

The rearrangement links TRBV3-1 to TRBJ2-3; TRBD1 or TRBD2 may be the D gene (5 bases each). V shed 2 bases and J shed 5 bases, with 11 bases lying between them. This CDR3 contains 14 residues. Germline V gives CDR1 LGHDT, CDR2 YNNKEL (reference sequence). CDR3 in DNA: TGTGCCAGCAGCCAAAGAAGAGGGGAAGATACGCAGTATTTT. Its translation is CASSQRRGEDTQYF.

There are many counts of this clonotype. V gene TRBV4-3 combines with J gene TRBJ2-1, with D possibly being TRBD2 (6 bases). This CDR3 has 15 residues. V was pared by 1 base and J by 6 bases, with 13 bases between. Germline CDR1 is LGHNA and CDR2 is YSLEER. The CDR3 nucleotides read TGCGCCAGCAGCCAAGCCGAGGGAGGAATCAATGAGCAGTTCTTC. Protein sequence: CASSQAEGGINEQFF.

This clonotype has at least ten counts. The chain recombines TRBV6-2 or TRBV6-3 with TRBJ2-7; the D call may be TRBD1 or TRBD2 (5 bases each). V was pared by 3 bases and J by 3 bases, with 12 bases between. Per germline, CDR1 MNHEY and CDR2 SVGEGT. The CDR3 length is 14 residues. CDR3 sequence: CASSYYERGYEQYF. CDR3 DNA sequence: TGTGCCAGCAGTTATTATGAGAGGGGCTACGAGCAGTACTTC.

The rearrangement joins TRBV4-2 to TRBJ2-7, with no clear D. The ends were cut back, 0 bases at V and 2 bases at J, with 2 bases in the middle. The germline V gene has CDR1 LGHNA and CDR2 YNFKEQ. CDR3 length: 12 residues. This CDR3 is CASSQEPYEQYF. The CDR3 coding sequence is TGTGCCAGCAGCCAAGAACCCTACGAGCAGTACTTC.

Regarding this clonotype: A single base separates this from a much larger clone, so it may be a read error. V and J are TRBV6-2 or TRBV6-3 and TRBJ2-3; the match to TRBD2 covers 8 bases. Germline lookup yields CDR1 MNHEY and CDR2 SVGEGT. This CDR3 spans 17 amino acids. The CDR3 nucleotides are TGTGCCAGCGGTTACTTTGGAACGGGACTAGAGGCGGATACGCAGTATTTT. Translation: CASGYFGTGLEADTQYF.

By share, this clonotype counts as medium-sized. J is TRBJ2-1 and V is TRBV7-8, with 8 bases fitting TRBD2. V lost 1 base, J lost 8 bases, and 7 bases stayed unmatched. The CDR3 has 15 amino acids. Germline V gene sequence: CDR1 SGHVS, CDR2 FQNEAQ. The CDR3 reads CASSLVIAGIHEQFF. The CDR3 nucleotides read TGTGCCAGCAGCTTAGTAATAGCGGGAATCCATGAGCAGTTCTTC.

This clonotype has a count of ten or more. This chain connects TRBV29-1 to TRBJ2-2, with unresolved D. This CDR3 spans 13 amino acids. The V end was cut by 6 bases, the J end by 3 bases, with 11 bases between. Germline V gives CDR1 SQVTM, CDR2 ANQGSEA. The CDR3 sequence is CSVRAADTGELFF. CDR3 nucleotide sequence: TGCAGCGTACGGGCCGCGGACACCGGGGAGCTGTTTTTT.

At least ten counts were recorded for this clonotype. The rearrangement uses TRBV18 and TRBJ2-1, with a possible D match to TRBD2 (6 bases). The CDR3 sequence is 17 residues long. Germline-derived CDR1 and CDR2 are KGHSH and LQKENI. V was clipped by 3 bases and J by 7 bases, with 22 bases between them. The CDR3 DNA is TGTGCCAGCTCACCGCCACGGGGGACCGGGCTTAGAAATGAGCAGTTCTTC. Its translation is CASSPPRGTGLRNEQFF.